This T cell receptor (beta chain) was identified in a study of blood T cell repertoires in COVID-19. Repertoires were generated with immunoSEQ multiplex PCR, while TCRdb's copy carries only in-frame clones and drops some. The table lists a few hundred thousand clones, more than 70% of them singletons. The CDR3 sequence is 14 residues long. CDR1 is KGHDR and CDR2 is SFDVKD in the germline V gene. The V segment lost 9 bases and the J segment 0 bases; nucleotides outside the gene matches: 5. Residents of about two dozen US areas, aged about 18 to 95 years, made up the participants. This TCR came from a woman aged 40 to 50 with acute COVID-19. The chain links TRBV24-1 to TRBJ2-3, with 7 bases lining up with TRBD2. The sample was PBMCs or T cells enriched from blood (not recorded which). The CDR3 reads CATALAGSTDTQYF. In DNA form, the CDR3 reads TGTGCCACCGCTTTAGCGGGTAGCACAGATACGCAGTATTTT.